This record looks at one TCR beta chain sequence and its context. Losses at the gene ends were 5 bases for V and 9 bases for J; bases not matched to a gene: 9. Germline V CDR1 and CDR2: WSHSY, SAAADI. The CDR3 is 14 residues long. This specimen comes from a study of shared clonotypes between healthy human individuals. At the level of the study: Per-donor plates numbered three CD4 naive, three CD4 memory, two CD8 naive and one CD8 memory.

In the naive CD8 group, cells lacked CD45RO and were positively selected for CCR7, so terminally differentiated effector memory CD45RA+ cells were left out. Assay execution proceeded at the deep level. Sequencing was performed with immunoSEQ multiplex PCR; in TCRdb, only in-frame clones are kept and a portion is missing. Among more than 2 million clones listed, around 93% were seen once. The chain combines TRBV10-2 with TRBJ2-1; 8 bases are a match to TRBD2. The sequencing sample was made of naive CD8+ T cells from PBMCs. The origin of this receptor is a man between 18 and 35 years old in good health. Some clones in this sample may be carry-over from other donors' samples. Here the CDR3 reads CASSFGTSYTEQFF. The DNA of the CDR3 is TGCGCCAGCAGTTTCGGGACTAGTTATACTGAGCAGTTCTTC.